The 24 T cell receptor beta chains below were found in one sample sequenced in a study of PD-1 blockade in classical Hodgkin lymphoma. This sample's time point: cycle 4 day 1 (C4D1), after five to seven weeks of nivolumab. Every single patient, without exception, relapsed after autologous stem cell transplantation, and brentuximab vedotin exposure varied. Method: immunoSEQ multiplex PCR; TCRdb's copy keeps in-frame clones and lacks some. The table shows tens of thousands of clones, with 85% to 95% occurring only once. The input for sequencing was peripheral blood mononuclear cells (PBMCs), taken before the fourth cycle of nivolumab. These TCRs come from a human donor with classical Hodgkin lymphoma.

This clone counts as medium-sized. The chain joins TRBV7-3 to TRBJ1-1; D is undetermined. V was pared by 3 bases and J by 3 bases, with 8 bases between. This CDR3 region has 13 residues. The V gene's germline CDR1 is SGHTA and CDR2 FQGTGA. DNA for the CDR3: TGTGCCAGCAGCTTTGGCATCGACACTGAAGCTTTCTTT. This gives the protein CASSFGIDTEAFF.

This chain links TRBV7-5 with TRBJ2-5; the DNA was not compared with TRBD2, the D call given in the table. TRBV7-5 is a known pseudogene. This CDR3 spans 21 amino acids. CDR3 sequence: CVRSSNHWGLAGEEGIETQYF. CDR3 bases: TGTGTCAGAAGCTCGAACCACTGGGGACTAGCGGGAGAGGAGGGTATAGAGACCCAGTACTTC.

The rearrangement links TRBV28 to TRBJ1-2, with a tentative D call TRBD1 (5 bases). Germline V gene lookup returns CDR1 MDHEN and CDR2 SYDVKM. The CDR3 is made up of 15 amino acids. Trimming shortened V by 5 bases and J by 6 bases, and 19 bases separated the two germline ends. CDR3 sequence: CASSPRPQGMDGYTF. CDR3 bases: TGTGCCAGCAGTCCACGCCCGCAGGGAATGGATGGCTACACCTTC.

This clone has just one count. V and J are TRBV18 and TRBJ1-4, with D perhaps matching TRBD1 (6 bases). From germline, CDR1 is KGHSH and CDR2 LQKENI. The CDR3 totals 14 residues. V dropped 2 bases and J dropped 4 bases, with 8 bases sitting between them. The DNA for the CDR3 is TGTGCCAGCTCACCAACCAGGGGTAATGAAAAACTGTTTTTT. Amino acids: CASSPTRGNEKLFF.

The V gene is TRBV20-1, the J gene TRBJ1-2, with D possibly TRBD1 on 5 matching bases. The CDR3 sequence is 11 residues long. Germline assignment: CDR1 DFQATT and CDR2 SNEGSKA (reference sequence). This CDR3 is CSAPGPYGYTF. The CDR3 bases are TGCAGCGCCCCGGGGCCCTATGGCTACACCTTC.

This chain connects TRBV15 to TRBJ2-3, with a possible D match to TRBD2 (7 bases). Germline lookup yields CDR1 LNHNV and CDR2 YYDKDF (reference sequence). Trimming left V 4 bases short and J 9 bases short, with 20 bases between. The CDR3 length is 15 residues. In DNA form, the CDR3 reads TGTGCCACCAGCATCGGGGGGCTAGCGGTAACGACGCAGTATTTT. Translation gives CATSIGGLAVTTQYF.

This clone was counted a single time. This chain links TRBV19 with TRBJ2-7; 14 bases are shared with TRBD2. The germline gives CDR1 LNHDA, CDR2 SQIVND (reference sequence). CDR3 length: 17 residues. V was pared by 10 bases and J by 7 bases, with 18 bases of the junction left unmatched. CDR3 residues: CATTRGFLGLAGEEQYF. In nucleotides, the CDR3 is TGTGCCACTACAAGAGGTTTCTTGGGACTAGCGGGGGAGGAGCAGTACTTC.

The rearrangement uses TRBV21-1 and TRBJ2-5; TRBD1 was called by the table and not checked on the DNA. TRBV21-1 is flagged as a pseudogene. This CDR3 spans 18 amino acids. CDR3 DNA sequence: TGTGCCAGCAGCAAAGCGCCTTTGGACACAGCTGGGAAAGTGGCCCAGTACTTC. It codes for CASSKAPLDTAGKVAQYF.

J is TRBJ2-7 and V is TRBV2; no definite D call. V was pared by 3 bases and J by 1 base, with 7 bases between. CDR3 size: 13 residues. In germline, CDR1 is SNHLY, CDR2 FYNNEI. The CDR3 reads CASSDRASYEQYF. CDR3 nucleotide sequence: TGTGCCAGCAGTGATAGAGCGTCCTACGAGCAGTACTTC. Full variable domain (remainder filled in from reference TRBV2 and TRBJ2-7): EPEVTQTPSHQVTQMGQEVILRCVPISNHLYFYWYRQILGQKVEFLVSFYNNEISEKSEIFDDQFSVERPDGSNFTLKIRSTKLEDSAMYFCASSDRASYEQYFGPGTRLTVT.

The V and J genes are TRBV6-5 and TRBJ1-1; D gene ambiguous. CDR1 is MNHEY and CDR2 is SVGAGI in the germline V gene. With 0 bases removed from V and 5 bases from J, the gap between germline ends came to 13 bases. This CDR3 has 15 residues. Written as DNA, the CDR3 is TGTGCCAGCAGTTACTCGCCGGGTGGAGGGACTGAAGCTTTCTTT. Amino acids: CASSYSPGGGTEAFF.

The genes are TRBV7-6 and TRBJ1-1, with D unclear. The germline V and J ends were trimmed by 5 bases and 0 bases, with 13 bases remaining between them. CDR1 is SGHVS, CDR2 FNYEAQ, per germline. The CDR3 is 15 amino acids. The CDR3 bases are TGTGCCAGCAGCCCAACAGTCCTACTGAACACTGAAGCTTTCTTT. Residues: CASSPTVLLNTEAFF.

CDR3 in DNA: TGCGCCAGCAGTGAGGAGGGGAATTCACCCCTCCACTTT. Translation: CASSEEGNSPLHF. This chain joins TRBV10-2 and TRBJ1-6; weak D call: TRBD1 (5 bases). Germline V gene lookup returns CDR1 WSHSY and CDR2 SAAADI. V was cut by 2 bases and J by 7 bases, with 6 bases left in between. The CDR3 is 13 residues long.

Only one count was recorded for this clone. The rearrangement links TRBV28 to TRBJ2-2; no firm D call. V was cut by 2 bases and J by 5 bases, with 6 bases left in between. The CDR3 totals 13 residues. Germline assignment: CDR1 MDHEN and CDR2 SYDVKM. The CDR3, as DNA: TGTGCCAGCAGTTTAATCCAGACCGGGGAGCTGTTTTTT. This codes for CASSLIQTGELFF.

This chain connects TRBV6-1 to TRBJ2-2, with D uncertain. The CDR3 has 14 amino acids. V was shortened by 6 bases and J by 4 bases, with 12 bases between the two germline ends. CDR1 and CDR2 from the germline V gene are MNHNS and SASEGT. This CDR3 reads CASRRDAGTGELFF. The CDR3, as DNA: TGTGCCAGCAGACGTGACGCTGGCACCGGGGAGCTGTTTTTT.

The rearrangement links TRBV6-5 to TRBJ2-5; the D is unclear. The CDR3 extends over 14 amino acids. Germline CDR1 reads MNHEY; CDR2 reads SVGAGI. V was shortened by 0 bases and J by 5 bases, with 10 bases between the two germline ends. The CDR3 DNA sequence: TGTGCCAGCAGTTACTCGATGCTTCGGGAGACCCAGTACTTC. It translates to CASSYSMLRETQYF.

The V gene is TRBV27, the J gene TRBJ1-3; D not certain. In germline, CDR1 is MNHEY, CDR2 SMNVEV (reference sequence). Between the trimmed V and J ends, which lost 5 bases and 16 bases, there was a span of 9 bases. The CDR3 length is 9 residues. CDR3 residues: CASSRRLYF. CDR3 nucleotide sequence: TGTGCCAGCAGTCGTCGGCTTTATTTT.

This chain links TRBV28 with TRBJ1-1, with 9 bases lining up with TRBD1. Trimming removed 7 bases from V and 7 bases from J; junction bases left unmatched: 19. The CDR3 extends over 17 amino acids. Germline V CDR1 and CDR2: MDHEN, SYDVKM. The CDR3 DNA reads TGTGCCAGCACCGTTACTAGCGACCGGGACAGGGTGCGTGAAGCTTTCTTT. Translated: CASTVTSDRDRVREAFF. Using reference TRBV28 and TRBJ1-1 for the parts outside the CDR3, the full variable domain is DVKVTQSSRYLVKRTGEKVFLECVQDMDHENMFWYRQDPGLGLRLIYFSYDVKMKEKGDIPEGYSVSREKKERFSLILESASTNQTSMYLCASTVTSDRDRVREAFFGQGTRLTVV.

CDR3 bases: TGTGCCAGCAGGGCAGGGGGCGGGAACACTGAAGCTTTCTTT. Encoded protein: CASRAGGGNTEAFF. The rearrangement links TRBV2 to TRBJ1-1; 8 nucleotides match TRBD1. The CDR3 loop spans 14 amino acids. V lost 6 bases and J lost 1; bases outside the gene matches: 4. Looked up from germline, CDR1 is SNHLY and CDR2 is FYNNEI. The full variable domain, with the rest looked up from reference TRBV2 and TRBJ1-1, is EPEVTQTPSHQVTQMGQEVILRCVPISNHLYFYWYRQILGQKVEFLVSFYNNEISEKSEIFDDQFSVERPDGSNFTLKIRSTKLEDSAMYFCASRAGGGNTEAFFGQGTRLTVV.

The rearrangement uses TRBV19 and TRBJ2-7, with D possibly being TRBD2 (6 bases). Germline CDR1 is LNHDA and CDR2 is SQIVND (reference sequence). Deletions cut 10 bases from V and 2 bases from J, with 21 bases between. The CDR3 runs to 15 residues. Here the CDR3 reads CATSRWSGDAYEQYF. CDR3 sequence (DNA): TGTGCCACATCTCGCTGGTCGGGAGACGCCTACGAGCAGTACTTC.

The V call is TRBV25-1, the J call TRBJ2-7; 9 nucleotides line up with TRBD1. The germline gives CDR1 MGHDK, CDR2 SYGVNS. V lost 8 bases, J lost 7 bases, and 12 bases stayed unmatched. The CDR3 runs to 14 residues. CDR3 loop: CASGGWDRDQEQYF. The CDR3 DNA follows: TGTGCCAGCGGGGGGTGGGACAGGGATCAAGAGCAGTACTTC.

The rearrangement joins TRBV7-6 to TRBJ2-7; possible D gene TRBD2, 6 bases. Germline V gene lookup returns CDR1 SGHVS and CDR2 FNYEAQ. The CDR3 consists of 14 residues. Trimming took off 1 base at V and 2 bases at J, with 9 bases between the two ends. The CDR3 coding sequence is TGTGCCAGCAGCTTAGGGAGCGGGCCCTACGAGCAGTACTTC. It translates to CASSLGSGPYEQYF.

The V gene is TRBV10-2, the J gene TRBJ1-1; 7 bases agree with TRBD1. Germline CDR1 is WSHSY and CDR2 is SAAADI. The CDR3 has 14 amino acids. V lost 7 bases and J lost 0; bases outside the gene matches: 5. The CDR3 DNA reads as TGCGCCAGCATCGAGGGACAGTTGAACACTGAAGCTTTCTTT. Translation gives CASIEGQLNTEAFF.

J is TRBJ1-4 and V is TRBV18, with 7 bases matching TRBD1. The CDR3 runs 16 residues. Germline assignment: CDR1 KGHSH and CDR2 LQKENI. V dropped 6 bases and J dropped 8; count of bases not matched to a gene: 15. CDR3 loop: CASSPVPQGNSEKLFF. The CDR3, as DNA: TGTGCCAGCTCCCCCGTGCCACAGGGGAACTCGGAAAAACTGTTTTTT.

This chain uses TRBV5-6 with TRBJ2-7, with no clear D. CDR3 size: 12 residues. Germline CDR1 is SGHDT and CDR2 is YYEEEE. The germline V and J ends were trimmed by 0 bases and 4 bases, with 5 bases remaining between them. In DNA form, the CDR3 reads TGTGCCAGCAGCTTGGCAGAGTACGAGCAGTACTTC. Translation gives CASSLAEYEQYF. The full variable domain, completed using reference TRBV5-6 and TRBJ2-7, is DAGVTQSPTHLIKTRGQQVTLRCSPKSGHDTVSWYQQALGQGPQFIFQYYEEEERQRGNFPDRFSGHQFPNYSSELNVNALLLGDSALYLCASSLAEYEQYFGPGTRLTVT.